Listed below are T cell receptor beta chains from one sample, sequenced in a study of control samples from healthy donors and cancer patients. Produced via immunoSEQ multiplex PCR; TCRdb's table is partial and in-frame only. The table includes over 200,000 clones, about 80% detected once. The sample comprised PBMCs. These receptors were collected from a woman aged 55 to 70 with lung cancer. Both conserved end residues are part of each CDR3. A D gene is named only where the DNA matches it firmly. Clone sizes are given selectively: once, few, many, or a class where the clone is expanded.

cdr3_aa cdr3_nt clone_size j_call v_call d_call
CASSYGVESPLHF TGTGCCAGCAGCTATGGGGTCGAATCACCCCTCCACTTT - TRBJ1-6 TRBV7-3 -
CACHSYVEAFF TGTGCCTGCCACTCCTATGTTGAAGCTTTCTTT - TRBJ1-1 TRBV30 -
CASTPDSITDTQYF TGTGCCAGCACCCCAGACAGTATCACAGATACGCAGTATTTT - TRBJ2-3 TRBV6-2/TRBV6-3 -
CASSPSGPNTEAFF TGTGCCAGCTCACCGTCCGGGCCGAACACTGAAGCTTTCTTT - TRBJ1-1 TRBV18 -
CASSPTSGRSGEQYF TGCGCCAGCAGTCCGACTAGCGGGAGGTCGGGCGAGCAGTACTTC - TRBJ2-7 TRBV10-1 TRBD2
CASSWESGETQYF TGCGCCAGCAGCTGGGAATCAGGGGAGACCCAGTACTTC - TRBJ2-5 TRBV5-1 -
CASSSSGNTGRPWYF TGTGCCAGCAGCTCTAGCGGGAATACGGGAAGACCTTGGTACTTC - TRBJ2-7 TRBV5-5 TRBD2
CASRQNREAFF TGTGCCAGCAGGCAGAACCGCGAAGCTTTCTTT few TRBJ1-1 TRBV12-3/TRBV12-4 -
CASSARAGNQPQHF TGTGCCAGCAGCGCCCGGGCCGGCAATCAGCCCCAGCATTTT few TRBJ1-5 TRBV21-1 -
CASSLRISGRILTGELFF TGTGCCAGCAGCCTTCGGATTAGCGGGAGAATCTTAACCGGGGAGCTGTTTTTT once TRBJ2-2 TRBV7-2 TRBD2
CASSQPRTGHTGELFF TGCGCCAGCAGCCAACCCAGGACAGGGCACACCGGGGAGCTGTTTTTT once TRBJ2-2 TRBV4-1 TRBD1
CASARLAGEGADTQYF TGTGCCAGCGCTCGACTAGCGGGGGAGGGTGCAGATACGCAGTATTTT - TRBJ2-3 TRBV2 TRBD2
CASSVGTDNEKLFF TGTGCCAGCAGCGTTGGGACAGATAATGAAAAACTGTTTTTT many TRBJ1-4 TRBV7-9 TRBD1
CASSLDGGHYEQYF TGTGCCAGCAGCTTAGATGGGGGGCACTACGAGCAGTACTTC - TRBJ2-7 TRBV11-2 -
CASSLGGTGEKLFF TGTGCCAGCAGCTTGGGGGGGACAGGAGAAAAACTGTTTTTT once TRBJ1-4 TRBV5-4 TRBD1
CASSQVWSTGVSGNTEAFF TGCGCCAGCAGCCAAGTCTGGAGTACAGGCGTCTCCGGGAACACTGAAGCTTTCTTT - TRBJ1-1 TRBV4-1 -
CASSLNPLGQGSGELFF TGTGCCAGCAGCTTAAATCCCCTGGGGCAGGGAAGTGGGGAGCTGTTTTTT - TRBJ2-2 TRBV7-3 -
CASNPDRAGANVLTF TGTGCCAGCAACCCCGACAGGGCCGGGGCCAACGTCCTGACTTTC - TRBJ2-6 TRBV2 TRBD1
CASSQGTAPREQYF TGTGCCAGCAGCCAAGGGACGGCACCGAGGGAGCAGTACTTC - TRBJ2-7 TRBV14 -
CASSPQGINTEAFF TGTGCCAGCAGCCCACAGGGGATTAACACTGAAGCTTTCTTT few TRBJ1-1 TRBV3-1/TRBV3-2 TRBD1
CASSLAGTNSNQPQHF TGTGCCAGCAGTTTAGCAGGGACCAATAGCAATCAGCCCCAGCATTTT once TRBJ1-5 TRBV28 -
CASSPSTGGYTF TGTGCCAGCAGCCCGTCGACAGGGGGCTACACCTTC - TRBJ1-2 TRBV3-1/TRBV3-2 TRBD1
CASSLDLWGQPQHF TGTGCCAGCAGCTTAGATCTATGGGGGCAGCCCCAGCATTTT - TRBJ1-5 TRBV11-2 -
CASSITSGTRTYEQYF TGTGCCAGTAGTATCACCTCCGGGACTAGGACCTACGAGCAGTACTTC - TRBJ2-7 TRBV19 TRBD2
CASSRGTDEQYF TGTGCCAGCAGCAGGGGGACAGACGAGCAGTACTTC few TRBJ2-7 TRBV5-4 TRBD1
CASSLGGGDETQYF TGCGCCAGCAGCTTGGGGGGGGGCGATGAGACCCAGTACTTC - TRBJ2-5 TRBV5-1 -
CASSLDAGAYEQYF TGTGCCAGCAGCTTAGATGCGGGAGCCTACGAGCAGTACTTC - TRBJ2-7 TRBV7-2 TRBD2
CASSDNGDTQYF TGTGCCAGCAGTGATAATGGGGATACGCAGTATTTT once TRBJ2-3 TRBV2 -
CASSDRWGGSGTSYEQYF TGTGCCAGCAGTGACCGATGGGGCGGTAGCGGGACCTCCTACGAGCAGTACTTC - TRBJ2-7 TRBV25-1 TRBD2
CASSSPTGEKLFF TGTGCCAGCAGCTCCCCTACAGGGGAAAAACTGTTTTTT - TRBJ1-4 TRBV7-8 -
CASSWGGAGANTGELFF TGTGCCAGCAGCTGGGGGGGGGCCGGAGCGAACACCGGGGAGCTGTTTTTT - TRBJ2-2 TRBV5-8 -
CASSPPGGAYEQYF TGTGCCAGCAGCCCGCCAGGGGGTGCGTACGAGCAGTACTTC - TRBJ2-7 TRBV7-9 TRBD1
CASTDSEQGHGYTF TGCGCCAGCACCGATTCGGAGCAGGGACATGGCTACACCTTC - TRBJ1-2 TRBV5-1 -
CATSDGGPLNEQFF TGTGCCACCAGTGATGGGGGACCGCTTAATGAGCAGTTCTTC - TRBJ2-1 TRBV24-1 -
CASSLTEETPQYF TGTGCCAGCAGCTTGACGGAGGAGACGCCGCAGTACTTC - TRBJ2-7 TRBV7-9 -
CAITPGGNSPLHF TGTGCCATCACTCCCGGGGGGAATTCACCCCTCCACTTT once TRBJ1-6 TRBV10-3 -
CASSGYGNTEAFF TGTGCCAGCAGTGGGTACGGAAACACTGAAGCTTTCTTT few TRBJ1-1 TRBV12-3/TRBV12-4 -
CASSLMGGRGEKLFF TGTGCCAGCAGCTTAATGGGGGGACGCGGTGAAAAACTGTTTTTT - TRBJ1-4 TRBV13 -
CASSLDTHSEAFF TGTGCCAGCAGCTTAGACACCCATAGTGAAGCTTTCTTT - TRBJ1-1 TRBV7-9 -
CASSHGQPGELFF TGCGCCAGTTCCCATGGACAGCCCGGGGAGCTGTTTTTT medium-sized TRBJ2-2 TRBV5-1 -
CATSVSGGRPGTQYF TGTGCCACCAGTGTATCGGGGGGTCGACCTGGGACCCAGTACTTC - TRBJ2-5 TRBV24-1 TRBD2
CASLDESSGNTIYF TGCGCCAGCTTAGATGAATCCTCTGGAAACACCATATATTTT - TRBJ1-3 TRBV5-1 -
CAISWDYPTHEQFF TGTGCCATTTCTTGGGACTACCCGACCCATGAGCAGTTCTTC - TRBJ2-1 TRBV10-3 TRBD2
CASSLDSNQPQHF TGTGCCAGCAGCTTAGATAGCAATCAGCCCCAGCATTTT few TRBJ1-5 TRBV7-8 -
CASSPLDEQYF TGTGCCAGCAGCCCCCTTGACGAGCAGTACTTC - TRBJ2-7 TRBV7-9 -
CASSQDYTGIQETQYF TGTGCCAGCAGCCAAGATTATACGGGGATCCAAGAGACCCAGTACTTC - TRBJ2-5 TRBV3-1/TRBV3-2 -
CASSPGQGADTQYF TGTGCCAGCAGCCCTGGACAGGGAGCAGATACGCAGTATTTT - TRBJ2-3 TRBV7-3 TRBD1
CSVVLARAYEQYF TGCAGCGTGGTACTAGCGCGCGCCTACGAGCAGTACTTC - TRBJ2-7 TRBV29-1 TRBD2